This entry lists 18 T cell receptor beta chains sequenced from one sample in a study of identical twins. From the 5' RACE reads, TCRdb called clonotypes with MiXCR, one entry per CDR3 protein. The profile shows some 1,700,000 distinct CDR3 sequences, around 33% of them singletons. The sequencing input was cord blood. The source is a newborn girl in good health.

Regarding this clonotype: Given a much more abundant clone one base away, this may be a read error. CDR3 sequence: CASSPVFREQFF. The CDR3, as DNA: TGTGCCAGCAGCCCAGTATTCCGGGAGCAGTTCTTC. The genes are TRBV11-1 and TRBJ2-1; no firm D call. V was pared by 5 bases and J by 10 bases, with 12 bases between. Germline-derived CDR1 and CDR2 are SGHAT and FQDESV (reference sequence). This CDR3 region has 12 residues.

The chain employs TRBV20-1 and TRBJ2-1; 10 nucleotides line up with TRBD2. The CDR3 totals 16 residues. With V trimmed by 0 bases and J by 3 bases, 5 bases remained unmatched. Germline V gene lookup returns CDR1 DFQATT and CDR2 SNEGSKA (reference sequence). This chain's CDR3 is CSARDGIAGGYNEQFF. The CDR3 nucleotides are TGCAGTGCTAGAGATGGGATAGCGGGGGGCTACAATGAGCAGTTCTTC.

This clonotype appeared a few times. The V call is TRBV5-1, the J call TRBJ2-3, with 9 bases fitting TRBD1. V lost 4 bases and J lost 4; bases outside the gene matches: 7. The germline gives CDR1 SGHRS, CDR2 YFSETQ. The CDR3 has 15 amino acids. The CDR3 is CASSPRDRDPDTQYF. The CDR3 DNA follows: TGCGCCAGCAGCCCCCGGGACAGGGACCCAGATACGCAGTATTTT.

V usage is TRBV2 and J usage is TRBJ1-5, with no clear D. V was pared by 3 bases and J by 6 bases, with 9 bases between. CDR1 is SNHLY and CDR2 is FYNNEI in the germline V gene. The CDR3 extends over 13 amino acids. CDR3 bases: TGTGCCAGCAGTGATCTGTCTGGTCAGCCCCAGCATTTT. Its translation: CASSDLSGQPQHF.

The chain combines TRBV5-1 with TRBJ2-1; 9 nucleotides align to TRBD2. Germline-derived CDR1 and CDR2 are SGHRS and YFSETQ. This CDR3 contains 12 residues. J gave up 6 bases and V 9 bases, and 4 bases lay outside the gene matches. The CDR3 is CATKAGGNEQFF. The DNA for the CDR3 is TGCGCCACTAAAGCGGGAGGCAATGAGCAGTTCTTC.

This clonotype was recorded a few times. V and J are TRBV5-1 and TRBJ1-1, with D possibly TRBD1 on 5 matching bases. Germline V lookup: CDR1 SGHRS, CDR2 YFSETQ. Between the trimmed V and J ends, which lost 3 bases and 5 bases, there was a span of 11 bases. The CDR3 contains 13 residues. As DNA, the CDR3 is TGCGCCAGCAGCTACTTGACAGTTACTGAAGCTTTCTTT. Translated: CASSYLTVTEAFF. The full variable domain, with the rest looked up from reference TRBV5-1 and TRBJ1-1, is KAGVTQTPRYLIKTRGQQVTLSCSPISGHRSVSWYQQTPGQGLQFLFEYFSETQRNKGNFPGRFSGRQFSNSRSEMNVSTLELGDSALYLCASSYLTVTEAFFGQGTRLTVV.

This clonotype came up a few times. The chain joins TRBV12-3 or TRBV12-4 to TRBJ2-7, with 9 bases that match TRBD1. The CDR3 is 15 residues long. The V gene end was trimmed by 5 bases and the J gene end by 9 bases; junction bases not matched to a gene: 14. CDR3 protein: CASSARDRVSGMQYF. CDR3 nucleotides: TGTGCCAGCAGTGCCCGGGACAGGGTTAGCGGTATGCAGTACTTC.

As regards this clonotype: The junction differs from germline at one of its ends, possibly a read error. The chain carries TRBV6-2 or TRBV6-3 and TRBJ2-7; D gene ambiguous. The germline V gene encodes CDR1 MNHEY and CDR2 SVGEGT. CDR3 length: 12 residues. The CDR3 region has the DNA TGTGCCAGCGGTTATAGCTCCTACGAGCAGTACTTT. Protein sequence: CASGYSSYEQYF.

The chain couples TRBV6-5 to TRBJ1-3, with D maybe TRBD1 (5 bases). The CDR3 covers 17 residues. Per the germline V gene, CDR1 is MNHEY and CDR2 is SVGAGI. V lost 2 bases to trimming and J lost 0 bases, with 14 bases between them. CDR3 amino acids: CASSYQGITDSGNTIYF. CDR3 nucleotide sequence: TGTGCCAGCAGTTACCAGGGCATAACCGACTCTGGAAACACCATATATTTT.

In DNA form, the CDR3 reads TGTGCCACCAGTGATTTATCGGGACAGGGCGACTATGGCTACACCTTC. Protein sequence: CATSDLSGQGDYGYTF. The chain has TRBV24-1 and TRBJ1-2, with TRBD1 identical over 9 bases. The CDR3 spans 16 residues. Germline lookup yields CDR1 KGHDR and CDR2 SFDVKD. The V and J ends lost 1 base and 3 bases, in that order; junction bases with no gene match: 5.

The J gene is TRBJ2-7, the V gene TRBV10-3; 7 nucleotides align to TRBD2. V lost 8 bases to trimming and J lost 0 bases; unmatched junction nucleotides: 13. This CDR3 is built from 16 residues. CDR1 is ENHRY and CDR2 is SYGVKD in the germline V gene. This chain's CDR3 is CAIGTLLASSSYEQYF. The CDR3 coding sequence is TGTGCCATCGGCACCTTACTAGCGAGCAGCTCCTACGAGCAGTACTTC.

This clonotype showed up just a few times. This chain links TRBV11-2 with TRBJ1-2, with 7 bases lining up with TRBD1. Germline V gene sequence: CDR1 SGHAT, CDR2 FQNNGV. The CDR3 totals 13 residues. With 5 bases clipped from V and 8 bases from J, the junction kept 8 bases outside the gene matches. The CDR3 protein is CASSVRQGSGYTF. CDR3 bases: TGTGCCAGCAGCGTCCGACAGGGATCCGGCTACACCTTC.

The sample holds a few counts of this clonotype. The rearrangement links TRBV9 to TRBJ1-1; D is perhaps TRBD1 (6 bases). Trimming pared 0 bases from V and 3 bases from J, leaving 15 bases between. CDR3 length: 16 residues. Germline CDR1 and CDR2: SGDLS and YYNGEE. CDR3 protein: CASSVGGGQIDTEAFF. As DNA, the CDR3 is TGTGCCAGCAGCGTAGGTGGGGGGCAAATTGACACTGAAGCTTTCTTT. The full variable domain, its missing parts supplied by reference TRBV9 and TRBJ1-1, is DSGVTQTPKHLITATGQRVTLRCSPRSGDLSVYWYQQSLDQGLQFLIQYYNGEERAKGNILERFSAQQFPDLHSELNLSSLELGDSALYFCASSVGGGQIDTEAFFGQGTRLTVV.

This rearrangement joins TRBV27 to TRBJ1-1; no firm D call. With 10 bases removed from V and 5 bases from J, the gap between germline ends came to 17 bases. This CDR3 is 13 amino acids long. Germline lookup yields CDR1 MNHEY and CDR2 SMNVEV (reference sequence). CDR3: CATGWLRTTEAFF. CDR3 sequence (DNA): TGTGCCACCGGCTGGCTCCGAACAACTGAAGCTTTCTTT.

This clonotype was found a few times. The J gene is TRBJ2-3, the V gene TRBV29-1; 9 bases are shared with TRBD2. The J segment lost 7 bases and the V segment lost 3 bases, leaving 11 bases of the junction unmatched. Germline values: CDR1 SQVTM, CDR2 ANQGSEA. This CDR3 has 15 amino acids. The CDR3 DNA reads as TGCAGCGTTGAGGGTTTAGCGGGAGCGGGGAATACGCAGTATTTT. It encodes CSVEGLAGAGNTQYF.

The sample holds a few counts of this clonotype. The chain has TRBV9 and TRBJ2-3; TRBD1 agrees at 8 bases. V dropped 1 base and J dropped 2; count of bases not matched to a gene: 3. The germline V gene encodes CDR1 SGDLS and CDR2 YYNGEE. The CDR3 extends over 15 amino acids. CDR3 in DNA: TGTGCCAGCAGCGTATGGGACAGGTCCACAGATACGCAGTATTTT. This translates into CASSVWDRSTDTQYF.

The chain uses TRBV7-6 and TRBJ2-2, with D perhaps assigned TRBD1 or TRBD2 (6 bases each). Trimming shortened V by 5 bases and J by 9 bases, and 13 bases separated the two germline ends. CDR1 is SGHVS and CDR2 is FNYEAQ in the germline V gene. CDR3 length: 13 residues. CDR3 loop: CASSHHRGRELFF. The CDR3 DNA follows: TGTGCCAGCAGCCACCATCGGGGGCGGGAGCTGTTTTTT.

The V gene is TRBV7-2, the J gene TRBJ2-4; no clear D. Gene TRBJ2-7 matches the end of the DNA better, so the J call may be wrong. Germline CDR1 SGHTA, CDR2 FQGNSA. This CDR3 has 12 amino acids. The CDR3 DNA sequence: TGTGCCAGCAGCTTAGCCCCGACCGAGCAGTACTTC. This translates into CASSLAPTEQYF.